The 14 T cell receptor beta chains given below trace back to one sample, sequenced in a study of blood T cell repertoires in COVID-19. Profiled with immunoSEQ multiplex PCR; TCRdb holds only in-frame clones, not every one. The sample includes about 18,000 clones, more than 65% of them seen just once. Specimen: peripheral blood. The source of these receptors is a man in his 70s with COVID-19, enrolled during active disease.

This rearrangement joins TRBV5-4 to TRBJ1-6; D is uncertain. Germline lookup yields CDR1 SGHNT and CDR2 YYREEE (reference sequence). V was trimmed by 4 bases and J by 9 bases, leaving 17 bases between them. CDR3 length: 15 amino acids. The CDR3 sequence: CASSHREGWGSPLHF. The CDR3 nucleotides are TGTGCCAGCAGCCATAGGGAGGGCTGGGGTTCACCCCTCCACTTT.

The V gene is TRBV6-5, the J gene TRBJ1-2; D unresolved. This CDR3 spans 13 amino acids. Trimming took off 6 bases at V and 7 bases at J, with 15 bases between the two ends. The germline V gene encodes CDR1 MNHEY and CDR2 SVGAGI. CDR3 protein: CASSHSRQSGYTF. CDR3 coding DNA: TGTGCCAGCAGCCACTCCAGACAATCTGGCTACACCTTC.

The chain employs TRBV10-3 and TRBJ1-5; D not certain. Germline loops: CDR1 ENHRY, CDR2 SYGVKD. This CDR3 has 14 amino acids. V was pared by 6 bases and J by 7 bases, with 16 bases between. The CDR3 DNA reads as TGTGCCATCAGCACCACCGGGCCGGGGCAGCCCCAGCATTTT. Protein product: CAISTTGPGQPQHF.

The chain links TRBV5-4 to TRBJ2-1; maybe TRBD1 (6 bases). The CDR3 has 14 amino acids. Looked up from germline, CDR1 is SGHNT and CDR2 is YYREEE (reference sequence). V was cut by 4 bases and J by 6 bases, with 14 bases left in between. This chain's CDR3 is CASSPPGGRNEQFF. The CDR3 bases are TGTGCCAGCAGCCCCCCTGGGGGCCGCAATGAGCAGTTCTTC.

The CDR3 DNA follows: TGTGCCATCAGTGAAGAGGGGGCGCGGGGCTACACCTTC. This translates into CAISEEGARGYTF. The J gene is TRBJ1-2, the V gene TRBV10-3, with 7 bases lining up with TRBD1. The V and J ends lost 3 bases and 8 bases, in that order; junction bases with no gene match: 6. From germline, CDR1 is ENHRY and CDR2 SYGVKD. This CDR3 has 13 residues.

The chain links TRBV4-1 to TRBJ2-3, with 10 bases fitting TRBD2. With 4 bases clipped from V and 0 bases from J, the junction kept 10 bases outside the gene matches. This CDR3 spans 18 amino acids. Germline V CDR1 and CDR2: MGHRA, YSYEKL. CDR3 sequence: CASSPTSGLASSTDTQYF. CDR3 DNA sequence: TGCGCCAGCAGCCCAACTTCGGGACTAGCGTCGAGCACAGATACGCAGTATTTT.

This clone has just one count. The V call is TRBV7-9, the J call TRBJ2-1, with 14 bases that match TRBD2. J lost 5 bases, V lost 5 bases, and 8 bases had no gene match. Germline CDR1 and CDR2: SEHNR and FQNEAQ (reference sequence). The CDR3 totals 17 residues. The CDR3 bases are TGTGCCAGCAGCATCGCCGGGACTAGCGGGAGCCACAATGAGCAGTTCTTC. Translation gives CASSIAGTSGSHNEQFF.

V and J are TRBV18 and TRBJ1-5; the D gene is possibly TRBD1 (6 bases). The ends were cut back, 0 bases at V and 2 bases at J, with 14 bases in the middle. The germline gives CDR1 KGHSH, CDR2 LQKENI. The CDR3 runs 17 residues. The DNA of the CDR3 is TGTGCCAGCTCACCACCCGGGGGGGCAAGGGGCAATCAGCCCCAGCATTTT. Translated: CASSPPGGARGNQPQHF.

The chain employs TRBV9 and TRBJ2-7; 7 bases are a match to TRBD1. Germline V gene data show CDR1 as SGDLS and CDR2 as YYNGEE. V was clipped by 6 bases and J by 0 bases; unmatched bases: 6. The length of the CDR3 is 14 residues. The CDR3 nucleotides read TGTGCCAGCAACCAGGGGGTTGGCTCCTACGAGCAGTACTTC. It specifies CASNQGVGSYEQYF.

The chain couples TRBV3-1 (or the pseudogene TRBV3-2) to TRBJ2-7; perhaps TRBD2 as D (6 bases). V lost 1 base and J 3 bases, leaving 13 bases between the germline ends. Germline loops: CDR1 LGHDT, CDR2 YNNKEL (reference sequence). This CDR3 region has 15 residues. The chain's CDR3 is CASSQAHGGVYEQYF. The CDR3 DNA sequence: TGTGCCAGCAGCCAAGCCCACGGGGGAGTCTACGAGCAGTACTTC.

The rearrangement uses TRBV15 and TRBJ2-1, with 8 positions matching TRBD1. Germline loops: CDR1 LNHNV, CDR2 YYDKDF (reference sequence). V dropped 5 bases and J dropped 7; count of bases not matched to a gene: 7. The CDR3 extends over 14 amino acids. CDR3 residues: CATSQGAEVNEQFF. The CDR3 DNA reads as TGTGCCACCAGCCAGGGGGCTGAGGTGAATGAGCAGTTCTTC.

CDR3 amino acids: CASSPRAGTGNNSPLHF. CDR3 DNA: TGTGCCAGCAGTCCAAGGGCCGGGACAGGGAACAATTCACCCCTCCACTTT. The chain links TRBV27 to TRBJ1-6; 9 bases map to TRBD1. Germline V CDR1 and CDR2: MNHEY, SMNVEV (reference sequence). The CDR3 contains 17 residues. The ends lost 5 bases at V and 7 bases at J; junction bases unmatched: 12.

This clone has more than one count but fewer than ten. The chain is built from TRBV4-1 and TRBJ2-7, with TRBD2 identical over 11 bases. V shed 2 bases, J shed 2 bases, and the junction held 2 bases outside the gene matches. The CDR3 sequence is 15 residues long. CDR1 and CDR2 (germline): MGHRA, YSYEKL. The CDR3 reads CASSQLAGGTYEQYF. CDR3 DNA: TGCGCCAGCAGCCAACTAGCGGGGGGAACCTACGAGCAGTACTTC.

The chain links TRBV6-5 to TRBJ1-4; TRBD1 agrees at 7 bases. Unmatched junction bases numbered 3, after V lost 0 bases and J lost 8 bases. From germline, CDR1 is MNHEY and CDR2 SVGAGI. The CDR3 spans 14 residues. CDR3 nucleotide sequence: TGTGCCAGCAGTTACTCCGGGACAGCCGAAAAACTGTTTTTT. This codes for CASSYSGTAEKLFF.